Listed below are T cell receptor beta chains from one sample, sequenced in a study of blood T cell repertoires in COVID-19. Generated by immunoSEQ multiplex PCR, the TCRdb table keeps only in-frame clones and is missing some. This sample has approximately 240,000 clones, with 79% found just once. Sequencing input: peripheral blood. These TCRs come from a middle-aged woman with active or convalescent COVID-19. Each CDR3 is given with its conserved first and last residue. The D gene is left open where the match is weak. The size entry is marked missing in some rows and otherwise reads once, few, many or a size class.

v_call	clone_size	j_call	d_call	cdr3_length	cdr3_nt	cdr3_aa
TRBV6-5	-	TRBJ2-3	TRBD2	15	TGTGCCAGCAGCTTAGCGGGGGACCCCACAGATACGCAGTATTTT	CASSLAGDPTDTQYF
TRBV5-5	-	TRBJ2-3	-	14	TGTGCCAGCAGCGAACCGGGGAGACCAGATACGCAGTATTTT	CASSEPGRPDTQYF
TRBV3-1/TRBV3-2	-	TRBJ2-2	TRBD2	16	TGTGCCAGCAGCCGGCGACTAGCGGGGAACACCGGGGAGCTGTTTTTT	CASSRRLAGNTGELFF
TRBV19	-	TRBJ1-2	-	15	TGTGCCAGTAGTATCGCCGGCAGGGGAAACTATGGCTACACCTTC	CASSIAGRGNYGYTF
TRBV19	-	TRBJ1-5	TRBD1	16	TGTGCCAGTAGTACAATGGGACAGGCTAGCAATCAGCCCCAGCATTTT	CASSTMGQASNQPQHF
TRBV7-9	-	TRBJ1-2	-	14	TGTGCCAGCAGCGGGAGGGGGGAAAACTATGGCTACACCTTC	CASSGRGENYGYTF
TRBV11-2	-	TRBJ1-1	-	15	TGTGCCAGCAGCCGTCCGTTCCGGAGGGGCACTGAAGCTTTCTTT	CASSRPFRRGTEAFF
TRBV9	-	TRBJ2-5	TRBD1	15	TGTGCCAGCAGCGCACGGACAGGGGGCCAAGAGACCCAGTACTTC	CASSARTGGQETQYF
TRBV29-1	-	TRBJ2-2	TRBD2	14	TGCAGCGCCGGGGGGGTCGCGAACACCGGGGAGCTGTTTTTT	CSAGGVANTGELFF
TRBV28	-	TRBJ2-3	TRBD1	17	TGTGCCAGCAGTGAATCCCGGGACAGGGGATACTCAGATACGCAGTATTTT	CASSESRDRGYSDTQYF
TRBV5-6	-	TRBJ2-3	TRBD2	16	TGTGCCAGCAGCTTCTTAGCGGGGGCTGGCACAGATACGCAGTATTTT	CASSFLAGAGTDTQYF
TRBV11-2	-	TRBJ2-5	TRBD2	15	TGTGCCAGCAGCTCCGGGCTAGCGGGGGGAGAGACCCAGTACTTC	CASSSGLAGGETQYF
TRBV19	few	TRBJ1-6	-	17	TGTGCCAGTAGCAGGGCGGGAGACCCTTACTATAATTCACCCCTCCACTTT	CASSRAGDPYYNSPLHF
TRBV10-3	-	TRBJ1-1	-	13	TGTGCCATCAGTAACAGGGAGTACACTGAAGCTTTCTTT	CAISNREYTEAFF
TRBV11-2	once	TRBJ2-6	-	18	TGTGCCAGCAGCCGAGGACAGCTTCGACGCTCTGGGGCCAACGTCCTGACTTTC	CASSRGQLRRSGANVLTF
TRBV6-8	-	TRBJ1-5	-	15	TGTGCCAGCAGTTACCGGGTTCTAAACCCTCAGCCCCAGCATTTT	CASSYRVLNPQPQHF
TRBV5-1	-	TRBJ1-3	-	14	TGCGCCAGCAGCTTCCCCCACTCTGGAAACACCATATATTTT	CASSFPHSGNTIYF
TRBV10-3	-	TRBJ1-2	-	15	TGTGCCATCAGTGAGTCGATCAGTCAGGGGCGAGGCTACACCTTC	CAISESISQGRGYTF
TRBV7-9	-	TRBJ2-1	-	12	TGTGCCAGCAGAACCGGGACACCCCAGCAGTTCTTC	CASRTGTPQQFF
TRBV7-9	few	TRBJ1-2	-	12	TGTGCCAGCAGCTTAGCGTCGTCGGGCTACACCTTC	CASSLASSGYTF
TRBV4-1	-	TRBJ2-1	TRBD1	16	TGCGCCAGCAGCCAACCGTTGGGGCCAGGGGGCAGAGGGCAGTTCTTC	CASSQPLGPGGRGQFF
TRBV28	-	TRBJ1-2	TRBD1	18	TGTGCCAGCAGGAAATTAGTCGCGAGACAGGGCCCTTTCTATGGCTACACCTTC	CASRKLVARQGPFYGYTF
TRBV3-1/TRBV3-2	-	TRBJ2-5	-	14	TGTGCCAGCAGCCAGCAGGGGACGCAAGAGACCCAGTACTTC	CASSQQGTQETQYF
TRBV30	-	TRBJ1-5	TRBD1	13	TGTGCCTGGGGACAGGGGGGCAATCAGCCCCAGCATTTT	CAWGQGGNQPQHF
TRBV28	-	TRBJ2-7	TRBD1	15	TGTGCCACTGCGATACCGGGACAGGGGGCTCGGGAGCAGTACTTC	CATAIPGQGAREQYF
TRBV7-9	few	TRBJ1-1	-	18	TGTGCCAGCAGCTCCTTACAGGGCACCCATAGTAAAGGCTCTGAAGCTTTCTTT	CASSSLQGTHSKGSEAFF
TRBV5-1	-	TRBJ2-1	-	13	TGCGCCAGCAGCTTGTACGGAGGGAATGAGCAGTTCTTC	CASSLYGGNEQFF
TRBV7-2	-	TRBJ1-5	TRBD1	12	TGTGCCAGCAGCTACAGGGGTCAGCCCCAGCATTTT	CASSYRGQPQHF
TRBV5-4	-	TRBJ2-7	-	13	TGTGCCAGCAGCTTGGCGGGAAGAAGGGAGCAGTACTTC	CASSLAGRREQYF
TRBV18	-	TRBJ1-2	-	15	TGTGCCAGCTCACCCGATTCCGCGGGGCGGGGAGGCTACACCTTC	CASSPDSAGRGGYTF